The text below deals with one T cell receptor (beta chain). Germline V gene lookup returns CDR1 MRHNA and CDR2 SNTAGT. Trimming removed 0 bases at V and 9 bases at J, with 11 bases between. The length of the CDR3 is 14 residues. The source of the sample is a study of blood T cell repertoires in COVID-19. TCRdb's copy holds only in-frame clones and misses some; the assay was immunoSEQ multiplex PCR. The sample holds some 200,000 clones, roughly 80% seen once. The source material was peripheral blood. The J gene is TRBJ2-2, the V gene TRBV6-4; tentative D call: TRBD1 (6 bases). The sequence derives from a woman aged 40 to 50 with COVID-19, enrolled during active disease. CDR3 DNA: TGTGCCAGCAGTGACTCGGGACAAAAACGGGAGCTGTTTTTT. Translated, it gives CASSDSGQKRELFF.